These 29 T cell receptor beta chains were sequenced from one sample in a study of T-cell memory formation after mild COVID-19. TCRdb reanalysed the 5' RACE reads using MiXCR and keeps one entry per CDR3 protein. The table records around 300,000 distinct CDR3 sequences, roughly 13% of them present only once. Sequenced sample: PBMCs or a T cell subset sorted from them (not recorded which). The receptor source for this set is a man younger than 35 who had mild COVID-19 (a few samples of this study predate the infection). Cell type and time point are not known.

This clonotype turned up a few times. The CDR3 protein is CSVEDRGNYNEQFF. As DNA, the CDR3 is TGCAGCGTTGAAGACAGGGGGAACTACAATGAGCAGTTCTTC. The V call is TRBV29-1, the J call TRBJ2-1; 7 nucleotides line up with TRBD1. Germline V gene sequence: CDR1 SQVTM, CDR2 ANQGSEA. J gave up 3 bases and V 0 bases, and 2 bases lay outside the gene matches. CDR3 length: 14 amino acids.

The chain links TRBV2 to TRBJ2-5, with 8 bases lining up with TRBD1. After removal of 2 bases from V and 3 bases from J, the junction contained 5 bases not matched to a gene. The CDR3 has 15 residues. Per the germline V gene, CDR1 is SNHLY and CDR2 is FYNNEI. The CDR3: CASSESATGEETQYF. The DNA for the CDR3 is TGTGCCAGCAGTGAATCAGCGACAGGGGAAGAGACCCAGTACTTC.

This clonotype was seen only once. The rearrangement joins TRBV25-1 to TRBJ2-2, with TRBD1 matching over 7 bases. Germline CDR1 reads MGHDK; CDR2 reads SYGVNS. CDR3 length equals 15 residues. Unmatched junction bases numbered 10, after V lost 7 bases and J lost 5 bases. Here the CDR3 reads CASTDRTFGTGELFF. CDR3 DNA sequence: TGTGCCAGCACGGACAGGACCTTCGGGACCGGGGAGCTGTTTTTT.

The V and J genes are TRBV20-1 and TRBJ1-5; 7 nucleotides agree with TRBD1. This CDR3 is 16 amino acids long. J was trimmed by 1 base and V by 3 bases; bases with no gene match: 9. Germline-derived CDR1 and CDR2 are DFQATT and SNEGSKA (reference sequence). The CDR3 region has the DNA TGCAGTGCTAGCTCAGGTGGAGGGGGCAGCAATCAGCCCCAGCATTTT. Residues: CSASSGGGGSNQPQHF.

The sample holds a few counts of this clonotype. The chain has TRBV7-8 and TRBJ2-5; maybe TRBD1 (6 bases). In germline, CDR1 is SGHVS, CDR2 FQNEAQ. With 4 bases removed from V and 2 bases from J, the gap between germline ends came to 20 bases. This CDR3 spans 17 amino acids. The CDR3 coding sequence is TGTGCCAGCAGCTGGATGACGGCAGGGGCCCTTCAAGAGACCCAGTACTTC. Protein product: CASSWMTAGALQETQYF.

This clonotype was seen repeatedly, ten times or more. J is TRBJ1-1 and V is TRBV4-1; D is undetermined. V was pared by 2 bases and J by 3 bases, with 13 bases between. The germline gives CDR1 MGHRA, CDR2 YSYEKL. The CDR3 length is 15 residues. The CDR3 here is CASSQNFMTDTEAFF. CDR3 coding DNA: TGCGCCAGCAGCCAAAACTTCATGACGGACACTGAAGCTTTCTTT.

This clonotype was counted a few times. The genes are TRBV5-1 and TRBJ2-3; no definite D call. This CDR3 comprises 14 residues. Germline lookup yields CDR1 SGHRS and CDR2 YFSETQ. V was pared by 4 bases and J by 4 bases, with 13 bases between. The CDR3, as DNA: TGCGCCAGCAGCCTGGATGGTATCCCAGATACGCAGTATTTT. It encodes CASSLDGIPDTQYF.

This clonotype has at least ten counts. The chain joins TRBV7-2 to TRBJ1-2; 7 nucleotides line up with TRBD1. There are 21 residues in the CDR3. Germline V gene data show CDR1 as SGHTA and CDR2 as FQGNSA. The junction had 29 bases not matched to a gene; V was cut back by 3 bases and J by 7 bases. CDR3 in DNA: TGTGCCAGCAGCTTGGTTTCGTTGGGCAGATTTTTGACAGGGCCTGGGGGTGGCTACACCTTC. It encodes CASSLVSLGRFLTGPGGGYTF.

This clonotype was counted a few times. The rearrangement links TRBV20-1 to TRBJ2-7; D gene uncertain. The CDR3 covers 13 residues. Germline V gene sequence: CDR1 DFQATT, CDR2 SNEGSKA (reference sequence). V lost 3 bases and J lost 2, with 11 bases in between. CDR3: CSASRPRTYEQYF. The CDR3 nucleotides are TGCAGTGCTAGCCGCCCCCGAACCTACGAGCAGTACTTC.

The gene calls are TRBV11-1 and TRBJ1-4, with D maybe TRBD1 (6 bases). V was trimmed by 8 bases and J by 8 bases, leaving 15 bases between them. CDR3 length: 13 residues. Germline values: CDR1 SGHAT, CDR2 FQDESV (reference sequence). CDR3 in amino acids: CASRNAGAEKLFF. CDR3 coding DNA: TGTGCCAGCCGGAACGCAGGGGCGGAAAAACTGTTTTTT.

Only a few counts were recorded for this clonotype. This sequence joins TRBV7-6 and TRBJ2-1, with D perhaps assigned TRBD1 or TRBD2 (6 bases each). The germline V gene encodes CDR1 SGHVS and CDR2 FNYEAQ. Trimming left V 5 bases short and J 0 bases short, with 17 bases between. The CDR3 is 17 residues long. The CDR3 DNA sequence: TGTGCCAGCAGCCCCTCCATCGGGGGCCGCTCCTACAATGAGCAGTTCTTC. It yields the protein CASSPSIGGRSYNEQFF.

The chain has TRBV15 and TRBJ2-3; no definite D call. The V gene's germline CDR1 is LNHNV and CDR2 YYDKDF (reference sequence). The V end lost 3 bases, the J end lost 6 bases, and 10 bases lay between the germline ends. CDR3 length: 13 amino acids. This CDR3 is CATSRRVADTQYF. Here the CDR3 DNA reads TGTGCCACCAGCAGGAGAGTAGCCGATACGCAGTATTTT.

This clonotype was recorded at least ten times. V is TRBV29-1 and J is TRBJ2-1; 8 nucleotides line up with TRBD2. Germline CDR1 and CDR2: SQVTM and ANQGSEA. Trimming cost V 6 bases and J 5 bases; bases outside gene matches: 15. The CDR3 has 16 residues. CDR3 DNA sequence: TGCAGCGTGGCCGGGGCTCTGAGCGGGGGTGACAATGAGCAGTTCTTC. This translates into CSVAGALSGGDNEQFF.

In this sample, this clonotype turned up a few times. The chain links TRBV3-1 to TRBJ2-5; 9 bases line up with TRBD2. The junction had 2 bases not matched to a gene; V was cut back by 0 bases and J by 0 bases. Per germline, CDR1 LGHDT and CDR2 YNNKEL (reference sequence). The CDR3 runs to 16 residues. CDR3 residues: CASSQESSGDQETQYF. The CDR3 nucleotides read TGTGCCAGCAGCCAAGAATCTAGCGGGGACCAAGAGACCCAGTACTTC.

This rearrangement joins TRBV6-2 or TRBV6-3 to TRBJ1-1; maybe TRBD1 (5 bases). The V end was cut by 5 bases, the J end by 4 bases, with 14 bases between. Germline CDR1 MNHEY, CDR2 SVGEGT. The CDR3 spans 14 residues. This CDR3 reads CASSPGGSFTEAFF. The CDR3 DNA follows: TGTGCCAGCAGTCCCGGGGGTTCATTCACTGAAGCTTTCTTT.

V and J are TRBV5-4 and TRBJ2-7, with D perhaps being TRBD1 or TRBD2 (6 bases each). The V and J ends lost 0 bases and 5 bases respectively, with 21 bases between them. Germline V gives CDR1 SGHNT, CDR2 YYREEE (reference sequence). This CDR3 has 17 amino acids. The CDR3 nucleotides are TGTGCCAGCAGCTTGGGGAGGGGGACGGCGGGATATGACGAGCAGTACTTC. It is translated as CASSLGRGTAGYDEQYF.

J is TRBJ1-1 and V is TRBV27; 9 positions agree with TRBD1. CDR3 size: 12 residues. Trimming took 5 bases from V and 8 from J; bases not matched to a gene: 3. Germline V gene data show CDR1 as MNHEY and CDR2 as SMNVEV (reference sequence). CDR3 in amino acids: CASSHTGGEAFF. The DNA of the CDR3 is TGTGCCAGCAGTCATACAGGGGGCGAAGCTTTCTTT.

This clonotype was picked up a small number of times. The chain uses TRBV5-1 and TRBJ2-3, with unresolved D. Germline V lookup: CDR1 SGHRS, CDR2 YFSETQ. Trimming pared 0 bases from V and 0 bases from J, leaving 5 bases between. The CDR3 covers 14 residues. DNA of the CDR3: TGCGCCAGCAGCTTGGCCCAGAGCACAGATACGCAGTATTTT. Translated: CASSLAQSTDTQYF.

The rearrangement links TRBV29-1 to TRBJ1-2; D perhaps matches TRBD1 (5 bases). CDR1 is SQVTM, CDR2 ANQGSEA, per germline. The CDR3 consists of 15 residues. With 5 bases removed from V and 5 bases from J, the gap between germline ends came to 21 bases. As DNA, the CDR3 is TGCAGCGTTTACCCTACCTCAGGGACCTTTTATGGCTACACCTTC. Protein: CSVYPTSGTFYGYTF. The variable domain in full, completed from reference TRBV29-1 and TRBJ1-2, reads SAVISQKPSRDICQRGTSLTIQCQVDSQVTMMFWYRQQPGQSLTLIATANQGSEATYESGFVIDKFPISRPNLTFSTLTVSNMSPEDSSIYLCSVYPTSGTFYGYTFGSGTRLTVV.

This clonotype was seen only a few times. The chain uses TRBV6-2 or TRBV6-3 and TRBJ2-1; D uncertain. Per the germline V gene, CDR1 is MNHEY and CDR2 is SVGEGT. The CDR3 totals 15 residues. V was cut by 2 bases and J by 10 bases, with 18 bases left in between. The CDR3 DNA reads as TGTGCCAGCAGTTACGCCAGAATGGCCCTCACCGAGCAGTTCTTC. Translated: CASSYARMALTEQFF.

This clonotype appeared a few times. The V and J genes are TRBV7-3 and TRBJ2-3; the D gene is possibly TRBD1 (5 bases). The CDR3 has 14 amino acids. Between the trimmed V and J ends, which lost 5 bases and 7 bases, there was a span of 16 bases. CDR1 is SGHTA and CDR2 is FQGTGA in the germline V gene. The CDR3 loop is CASSPSEPGHTQYF. The CDR3 DNA reads TGTGCCAGCAGCCCATCCGAGCCAGGGCATACGCAGTATTTT. Combining the CDR3 with reference TRBV7-3 and TRBJ2-3 gives the whole variable domain GAGVSQTPSNKVTEKGKYVELRCDPISGHTALYWYRQSLGQGPEFLIYFQGTGAADDSGLPNDRFFAVRPEGSVSTLKIQRTERGDSAVYLCASSPSEPGHTQYFGPGTRLTVL.

The chain recombines TRBV4-1 with TRBJ2-7; TRBD1 matches 8 bases. This CDR3 has 15 amino acids. From germline, CDR1 is MGHRA and CDR2 YSYEKL. Trimming cost V 5 bases and J 2 bases; bases outside gene matches: 8. The CDR3, as DNA: TGCGCCAGCAGCTTGGGGACAGGCGCTACCTACGAGCAGTACTTC. Protein product: CASSLGTGATYEQYF.

This clonotype is categorized as large. The chain has TRBV20-1 and TRBJ2-3; 8 bases align to TRBD1. J gave up 6 bases and V 5 bases, and 7 bases lay outside the gene matches. CDR1 DFQATT and CDR2 SNEGSKA come from the germline V gene (reference sequence). The CDR3 consists of 13 residues. The CDR3 sequence: CSAPDRGLDTQYF. The CDR3 DNA is TGCAGTGCTCCCGACAGGGGACTGGATACGCAGTATTTT.

This clonotype has only a few counts. V and J are TRBV28 and TRBJ2-3; the D is unclear. The CDR3 is 11 residues long. Germline-derived CDR1 and CDR2 are MDHEN and SYDVKM. The V end lost 10 bases, the J end lost 1 base, and 6 bases lay between the germline ends. The CDR3 loop is CATTRTDTQYF. For the CDR3, the DNA is TGTGCCACTACCCGCACAGATACGCAGTATTTT.

Details on this clonotype: Since no conserved phenylalanine or tryptophan closes the CDR3, a read error is the likely cause. The rearrangement links TRBV7-2 to TRBJ1-6; TRBD1 matches at 10 bases. This CDR3 is built from 17 residues. Trimming removed 1 base from V and 7 bases from J; junction bases left unmatched: 7. Germline CDR1 SGHTA, CDR2 FQGNSA. The CDR3 nucleotides read TGTGCCAGCAGCTTAGTGCCCCCGGGACAGGGGAATTCACCCCTCCACTTA. Its translation is CASSLVPPGQGNSPLHL.

This clonotype has just a few counts. The chain has TRBV13 and TRBJ1-6, with unresolved D. This CDR3 is 13 amino acids long. Trimming took off 6 bases at V and 4 bases at J, with 7 bases between the two ends. Germline CDR1 and CDR2: PRHDT and FYEKMQ (reference sequence). The CDR3 here is CASSMQYNSPLHF. Written as DNA, the CDR3 is TGTGCCAGCAGTATGCAGTATAATTCACCCCTCCACTTT. The variable domain in full, completed from reference TRBV13 and TRBJ1-6, reads AAGVIQSPRHLIKEKRETATLKCYPIPRHDTVYWYQQGPGQDPQFLISFYEKMQSDKGSIPDRFSAQQFSDYHSELNMSSLELGDSALYFCASSMQYNSPLHFGNGTRLTVT.

This clonotype was seen ten or more times. The genes are TRBV12-3 or TRBV12-4 and TRBJ2-1; D perhaps matches TRBD2 (7 bases). Trimming left V 3 bases short and J 6 bases short, with 15 bases between. There are 15 residues in the CDR3. In DNA form, the CDR3 reads TGTGCCAGCAGTTTTGGGGGGGGCATTAGCAATGAGCAGTTCTTC. This sequence encodes CASSFGGGISNEQFF.

V is TRBV6-6 and J is TRBJ2-7; D is perhaps TRBD2 (6 bases). Trimming took 7 bases from V and 5 from J, leaving 12 bases between them. The CDR3 spans 12 residues. Germline V gene sequence: CDR1 MNHNY, CDR2 SVGAGI (reference sequence). CDR3 in amino acids: CASTGLADEQYF. CDR3 in DNA: TGTGCCAGCACAGGATTAGCGGACGAGCAGTACTTC.

This clonotype was seen more than once but under ten times. V and J are TRBV29-1 and TRBJ2-3, with 7 bases identical to TRBD1. V lost 7 bases and J lost 4; bases outside the gene matches: 8. The CDR3 loop spans 13 amino acids. Germline CDR1 is SQVTM and CDR2 is ANQGSEA. In nucleotides, the CDR3 is TGCAGCGCAACAGGGGAACATCCAGATACGCAGTATTTT. Amino acids: CSATGEHPDTQYF.